The sequence of this TCR beta chain was determined in a study of T cells in Graves' hyperthyroidism and ophthalmopathy. Study-level points and caveats: A model of 13 V-J pairs discriminated ophthalmopathy from stable hyperthyroidism. Most thyroid-expanded clonotypes above 0.001 were also found in blood.

In its sample, this clonotype was seen many times. Its antigen is still unknown. The length of the CDR3 is 13 residues. Trimming took off 6 bases at V and 7 bases at J, with 13 bases between the two ends. Germline assignment: CDR1 MDHEN and CDR2 SYDVKM. RNA transcripts provided the source from which TCR beta CDR3 regions were amplified. The HTBI set primed first-round TCR CDR3 RT-PCR. MiXCR was run by TCRdb on the multiplex PCR reads, yielding one entry per CDR3 protein. This repertoire shows about 480,000 distinct CDR3 sequences, about an eighth found once; its top ten account for around 17%. If no ophthalmopathy progression occurred within 18 months, Graves' hyperthyroidism was stable. Patients were excluded for uncontrolled infection, other autoimmune disease, pregnancy or lactation.

Sequencing was carried out using blood. This chain uses TRBV28 with TRBJ2-1; tentatively, D is TRBD2 (5 bases). The clonotype was recovered from a woman between 18 and 29 years old with Graves' hyperthyroidism. The CDR3 nucleotides are TGTGCCAGCAGGGAGGAAGGAAGGAATGAGCAGTTCTTC. The encoded protein is CASREEGRNEQFF.